This TCR beta chain was documented in a study of spatial heterogeneity in lung cancer. The wider study: Matched bulk RNA-seq yielded a T cell module score, and TCR transcript counts in tumor regions correlated strongly with that score. As counted in raw reads, each unique TCR and UMI combination appeared more than ten times on average.

This CDR3 comprises 13 residues. V was pared by 10 bases and J by 5 bases, with 5 bases of the junction left unmatched. CDR1 is MRHNA and CDR2 is SNTAGT in the germline V gene. Study-level findings and limits: Nonsynonymous mutations, ubiquitous and regional, were tracked respectively by counts of ubiquitous and regional expanded TCRs. The study found that expanded intratumoral alpha and beta TCR counts tracked tumor mutation counts.

Time point here: sample taken at primary tumor resection. The study sequenced unsorted whole RNA from tumor, nontumor lung or frozen PBMC. This clonotype rates as large (0.1 to 1%). Its target is unknown. A single record per CDR3 protein comes from TCRdb applying MiXCR to the 5' RACE reads. The table has 20,000 to 25,000 distinct CDR3 sequences, 5% to 7% seen once; the top ten hold about a tenth. The TCR was taken from a male donor with early-stage non-small cell lung cancer. The V call is TRBV6-4, the J call TRBJ2-1, with 10 nucleotides matching TRBD2. The sample here was lung tumor tissue, taken at surgery. The DNA for the CDR3 is TGTGCCAAGAGCGGGAGGGTCAACAATGAGCAGTTCTTC. Residues: CAKSGRVNNEQFF.